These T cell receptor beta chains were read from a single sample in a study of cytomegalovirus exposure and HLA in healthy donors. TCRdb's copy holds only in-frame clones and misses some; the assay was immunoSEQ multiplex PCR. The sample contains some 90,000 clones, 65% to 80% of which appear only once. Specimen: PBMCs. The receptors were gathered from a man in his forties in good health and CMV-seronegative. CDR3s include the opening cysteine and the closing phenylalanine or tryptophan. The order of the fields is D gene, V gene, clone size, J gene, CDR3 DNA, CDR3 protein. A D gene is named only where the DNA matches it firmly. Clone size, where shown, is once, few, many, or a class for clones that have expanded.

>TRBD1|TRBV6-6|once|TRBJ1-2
TGTGCCAGCAGTTACTCTAGCCAGGGGGATGGCTACACCTTC
CASSYSSQGDGYTF
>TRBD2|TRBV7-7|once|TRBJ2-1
TGTGCCAGCAGCCCAAGCGGGGGGTTTTCCTACAATGAGCAGTTCTTC
CASSPSGGFSYNEQFF
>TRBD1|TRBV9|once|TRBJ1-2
TGTGCCAGCAGCACACACCAGGGGGCAGAGGGCTACACCTTC
CASSTHQGAEGYTF
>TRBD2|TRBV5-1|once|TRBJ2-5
TGCGCCAGCAGCTTGAAACTAGCGGGGGGGCGAGAGACCCAGTACTTC
CASSLKLAGGRETQYF
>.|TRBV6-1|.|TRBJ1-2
TGTGCCAGCGGTCGGGACTATGGCTACACCTTC
CASGRDYGYTF
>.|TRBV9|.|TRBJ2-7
TGTGCCAGCAGCGTAGCCGCCCGGACAGTTGGTTACGAGCAGTACTTC
CASSVAARTVGYEQYF
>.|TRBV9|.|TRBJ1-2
TGTGCCAGCAGCGTAGGTGTAGGGGATTATGGCTACACCTTC
CASSVGVGDYGYTF
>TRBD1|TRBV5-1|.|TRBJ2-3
TGCGCCAGCAGCTTGGAAGGACAGGGAACAGATACGCAGTATTTT
CASSLEGQGTDTQYF
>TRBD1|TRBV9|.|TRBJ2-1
TGTGCCAGCAGCTTGGGGACAGGGGGCTATTTCAATGAGCAGTTCTTC
CASSLGTGGYFNEQFF
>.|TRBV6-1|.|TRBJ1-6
TGTGCCAGCAGCATCCGGACAGCCTATAATTCACCCCTCCACTTT
CASSIRTAYNSPLHF
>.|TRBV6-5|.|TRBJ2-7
TGTGCTTGTTTCAAGCAGAAGGCGGCATACGAGCAGTACTTC
CACFKQKAAYEQYF
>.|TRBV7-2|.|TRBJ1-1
TGTGCCAGCAGCTCCAGGGCTAACGTGGGTCACACTGAAGCTTTCTTT
CASSSRANVGHTEAFF
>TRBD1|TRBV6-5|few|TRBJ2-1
TGTGCCAGCAGTTCCTCAGGGACAGGGATCTACAATGAGCAGTTCTTC
CASSSSGTGIYNEQFF
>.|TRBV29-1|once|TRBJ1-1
TGCAGCGTTGTGTTGAGGCACTCGAACACTGAAGCTTTCTTT
CSVVLRHSNTEAFF
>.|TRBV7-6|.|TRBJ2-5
TGTGCCAGCAGCCTGCGATCGGCGGGGGCCGGTGTGCCCTGGGCGGGGAGAGAGACCCAGTACTTC
CASSLRSAGAGVPWAGRETQYF
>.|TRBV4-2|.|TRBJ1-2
TGTGCCAGCAGCCAACAAACTAACTATGGCTACACCTTC
CASSQQTNYGYTF
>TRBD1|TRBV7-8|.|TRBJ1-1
TGTGCCAGCAGCTTCCCCGGGACAGGGGTCATGAACACTGAAGCTTTCTTT
CASSFPGTGVMNTEAFF
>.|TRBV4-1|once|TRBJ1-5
TGCGCCAGCAGCCAAGATCCACAGTCGTATAGCAATCAGCCCCAGCATTTT
CASSQDPQSYSNQPQHF
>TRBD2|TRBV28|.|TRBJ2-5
TGTGCCAGCACCAGGTCTAGCGGGGGCCAAGAGACCCAGTACTTC
CASTRSSGGQETQYF
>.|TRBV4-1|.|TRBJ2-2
TGCGCCAGCAGCCAAGTTAGTGAGACAAGGTACACCGGGGAGCTGTTTTTT
CASSQVSETRYTGELFF
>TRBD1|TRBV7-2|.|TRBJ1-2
TGTGCCAGCAGCTTATTAGTTGGGGCAGGGGGTTTCTATGGCTACACCTTC
CASSLLVGAGGFYGYTF
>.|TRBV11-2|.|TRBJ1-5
TGTGCCAGCAGCTTAGACAGTAATCAGCCCCAGCATTTT
CASSLDSNQPQHF
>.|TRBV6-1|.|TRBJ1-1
TGTGCCAGCAGTTCCCACGGCAGGTACACTGAAGCTTTCTTT
CASSSHGRYTEAFF
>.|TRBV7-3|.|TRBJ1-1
TGTGCCAGCAGCGCGGGACCGATGAACACTGAAGCTTTCTTT
CASSAGPMNTEAFF
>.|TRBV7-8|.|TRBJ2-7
TGTGCCAGCAGCTTAGCGGAGGGATCCTACGAGCAGTACTTC
CASSLAEGSYEQYF
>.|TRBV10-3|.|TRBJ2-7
TGTGCCATCAGTGAGCGGGGGGCGAGGAACGAGCAGTACTTC
CAISERGARNEQYF
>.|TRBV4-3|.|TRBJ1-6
TGCGCCAGCAGCCAAGATGATGCTTCTGGGACACGTTACGTGAGGTCACCCCTCCACTTT
CASSQDDASGTRYVRSPLHF
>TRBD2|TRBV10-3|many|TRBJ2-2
TGTGCCATCAGTGAGGGGACTAGCGACACCGGGGAGCTGTTTTTT
CAISEGTSDTGELFF
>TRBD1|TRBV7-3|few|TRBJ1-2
TGTGCCAGCAGCTTATCAGGGGGAGCGGTTAACTATGGCTACACCTTC
CASSLSGGAVNYGYTF
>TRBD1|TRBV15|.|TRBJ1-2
TGTGCCACCAGCAGGGGACAGGGGCCTGACGGCTACACCTTC
CATSRGQGPDGYTF
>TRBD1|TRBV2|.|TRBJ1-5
TGTGCCAGCAGTATAGGGACAGCTAGCAATCAGCCCCAGCATTTT
CASSIGTASNQPQHF
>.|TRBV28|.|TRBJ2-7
TGTGCCAGCAGTTTTGGTAGGCGGAGCTACGAGCAGTACTTC
CASSFGRRSYEQYF
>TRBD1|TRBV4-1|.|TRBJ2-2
TGCGCCAGCAGCCAAGGGGACAGGGATACCGGGGAGCTGTTTTTT
CASSQGDRDTGELFF
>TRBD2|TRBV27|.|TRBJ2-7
TGCGCCAGCAGTTTCGGCACGGGGGGCGAGCAGTACTTC
CASSFGTGGEQYF
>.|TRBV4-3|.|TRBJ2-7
TGCGCCAGCAGCCAAGACAGGGGTAGGGACGACGAGCAGTACTTC
CASSQDRGRDDEQYF
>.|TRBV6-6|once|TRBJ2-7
TGTGCCAGCAGTTACGCTAGCGCTGCCTACGAGCAGTACTTC
CASSYASAAYEQYF
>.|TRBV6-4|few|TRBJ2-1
TGTGCCAGCAGTGACTCGGGGGCTGTAGGTGAGCAGTTCTTC
CASSDSGAVGEQFF
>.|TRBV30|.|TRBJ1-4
TGTGCCACCACAGACAGGTTGGGTGAAAAACTGTTTTTT
CATTDRLGEKLFF
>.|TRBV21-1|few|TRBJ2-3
TGTGCCAGCAGCAAATGGGGGGTCCCTAGCACAGATACGCAGTATTTT
CASSKWGVPSTDTQYF
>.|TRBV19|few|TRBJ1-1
TGTGCCAGTAGTATCAGGGGCACCCTCACTGAAGCTTTCTTT
CASSIRGTLTEAFF
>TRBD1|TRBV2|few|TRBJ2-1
TGTGCCAGCAACTCAGACAGGGCAGATGAGCAGTTCTTC
CASNSDRADEQFF
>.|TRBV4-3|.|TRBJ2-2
TGCGCCAGCAGCCAAGATCCCCTTACGGGGACTAACACCGGGGAGCTGTTTTTT
CASSQDPLTGTNTGELFF
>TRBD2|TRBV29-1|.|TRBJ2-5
TGCAGCGTTGGGGGTAGCGGGGGGTGGGGAGAGACCCAGTACTTC
CSVGGSGGWGETQYF
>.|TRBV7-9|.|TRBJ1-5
TGTGCCAGCAGCTTAGGCAGGGCAGGAGGGAATCAGCCCCAGCATTTT
CASSLGRAGGNQPQHF
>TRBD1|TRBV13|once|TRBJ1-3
TGTGCCAGCAGCAACAGGGGAAGCTCTGGAAACACCATATATTTT
CASSNRGSSGNTIYF
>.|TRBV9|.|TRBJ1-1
TGTGCCAGCAGCACCGGGAGCATGAACACTGAAGCTTTCTTT
CASSTGSMNTEAFF
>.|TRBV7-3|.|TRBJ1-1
TGTGCCAGCAGCCAAGCGGGACCAGCTGAAGCTTTCTTT
CASSQAGPAEAFF
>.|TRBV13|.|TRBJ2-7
TGTGCCAGCAGCTTAGGCGAGGGTGCGGACCCCTACGAGCAGTACTTC
CASSLGEGADPYEQYF